The clone carrying this T cell receptor (beta chain) has more than one count but fewer than ten. Germline lookup yields CDR1 SEHNR and CDR2 FQNEAQ (reference sequence). The CDR3 consists of 16 residues. The germline V and J ends were trimmed by 3 bases and 5 bases, with 19 bases remaining between them. This sample is part of a study of T-cell reconstitution after alpha-beta-depleted transplantation in children. A library of TCRbeta sequences, prepared with unique molecular identifiers, was generated. TCRdb reprocessed the PCR reads with MiXCR, giving one entry per CDR3 protein. There are 400,000 to 500,000 distinct CDR3 sequences in the sample; 11% occur only once, and 4.5% to 7% lies in the top ten.

The TCR originated in a human donor who donated a stem cell graft to a child with acute myeloid leukemia. Sequenced material: PBMCs from the stem cell graft donor, taken from the stem cell graft. The V and J genes are TRBV7-9 and TRBJ2-5; D possibly corresponds to TRBD2 (6 bases). This CDR3 reads CASSFLALSSRETQYF. The DNA of the CDR3 is TGTGCCAGCAGCTTCCTAGCGTTATCCAGCAGGGAGACCCAGTACTTC.